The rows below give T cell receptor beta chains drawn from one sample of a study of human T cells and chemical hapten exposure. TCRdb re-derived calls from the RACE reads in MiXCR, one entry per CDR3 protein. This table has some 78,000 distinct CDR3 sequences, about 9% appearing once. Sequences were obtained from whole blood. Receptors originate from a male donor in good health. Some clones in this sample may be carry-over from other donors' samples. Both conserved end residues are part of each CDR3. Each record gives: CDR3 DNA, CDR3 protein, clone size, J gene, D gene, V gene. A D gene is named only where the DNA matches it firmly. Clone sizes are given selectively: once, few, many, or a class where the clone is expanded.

cdr3_nt: TGCAGTGCTAGAGCCGGGACTAGCGCCTACGAGCAGTACTTC; cdr3_aa: CSARAGTSAYEQYF; clone_size: .; j_call: TRBJ2-7; d_call: TRBD2; v_call: TRBV20-1
cdr3_nt: TGTGCCAGCGGGACAGCGGGGGGGCCCATAGAGACCCAGTACTTC; cdr3_aa: CASGTAGGPIETQYF; clone_size: .; j_call: TRBJ2-5; d_call: TRBD2; v_call: TRBV7-6
cdr3_nt: TGTGCCAGCAGCTTAGATCAGGATATTCAGTACTTC; cdr3_aa: CASSLDQDIQYF; clone_size: .; j_call: TRBJ2-4; d_call: .; v_call: TRBV7-9
cdr3_nt: TGTGCCAGCAGCAAAAGTCCCCGCAAGGTAAGGGGCAATCAGCCCCAGCATTTT; cdr3_aa: CASSKSPRKVRGNQPQHF; clone_size: .; j_call: TRBJ1-5; d_call: .; v_call: TRBV21-1
cdr3_nt: TGTGCCAGCAGCTTAGGGACTAGCGGCTACAATGAGCAGTTCTTC; cdr3_aa: CASSLGTSGYNEQFF; clone_size: many; j_call: TRBJ2-1; d_call: TRBD2; v_call: TRBV13
cdr3_nt: TGTGCCAGCAGACGACAGGCTAATTCACCCCTCCACTTT; cdr3_aa: CASRRQANSPLHF; clone_size: few; j_call: TRBJ1-6; d_call: .; v_call: TRBV12-3/TRBV12-4
cdr3_nt: TGTGCCAGCAGCCAAGTCATCTACAATGAGCAGTTCTTC; cdr3_aa: CASSQVIYNEQFF; clone_size: many; j_call: TRBJ2-1; d_call: .; v_call: TRBV14
cdr3_nt: TGTGCCAGTAGGGGGGCTGGGTACAATGAGCAGTTCTTC; cdr3_aa: CASRGAGYNEQFF; clone_size: many; j_call: TRBJ2-1; d_call: .; v_call: TRBV19
cdr3_nt: TGTGCCATCGGAGAACCGGGGCTAGCCAAAAACATTCAGTACTTC; cdr3_aa: CAIGEPGLAKNIQYF; clone_size: .; j_call: TRBJ2-4; d_call: .; v_call: TRBV10-3
cdr3_nt: TGTGCCAGCAGCCAAATGGGCGCTAACTATGGCTACACCTTC; cdr3_aa: CASSQMGANYGYTF; clone_size: few; j_call: TRBJ1-2; d_call: .; v_call: TRBV3-1
cdr3_nt: TGCAGCAGCCGGACTAGCGTGAACTGGGAGACCCAGTACTTC; cdr3_aa: CSSRTSVNWETQYF; clone_size: many; j_call: TRBJ2-5; d_call: TRBD2; v_call: TRBV29-1
cdr3_nt: TGTGCCAGCAGGCGGCTAGCGGCCAATGAGCAGTTCTTC; cdr3_aa: CASRRLAANEQFF; clone_size: few; j_call: TRBJ2-1; d_call: TRBD2; v_call: TRBV6-5
cdr3_nt: TGTGCCAGCAGCTTATTGGCTAGCGGGGGGGCCTTGGCAGATACGCAGTATTTT; cdr3_aa: CASSLLASGGALADTQYF; clone_size: few; j_call: TRBJ2-3; d_call: TRBD2; v_call: TRBV7-2
cdr3_nt: TGTGCCAGCAGCTTAATCGTAGATACGCAGTATTTT; cdr3_aa: CASSLIVDTQYF; clone_size: many; j_call: TRBJ2-3; d_call: .; v_call: TRBV7-2
cdr3_nt: TGTGCCAGCAGTAATCGGTTTCCAGATACGCAGTATTTT; cdr3_aa: CASSNRFPDTQYF; clone_size: .; j_call: TRBJ2-3; d_call: .; v_call: TRBV6-1
cdr3_nt: TGCAGTGCTAGATCGGGACAGGGGGACACTGAAGCTTTCTTT; cdr3_aa: CSARSGQGDTEAFF; clone_size: medium-sized; j_call: TRBJ1-1; d_call: TRBD1; v_call: TRBV20-1
cdr3_nt: TGTGCCAGCAGACCTCAAGCGGGAGCTACCTACGAGCAGTACTTC; cdr3_aa: CASRPQAGATYEQYF; clone_size: .; j_call: TRBJ2-7; d_call: TRBD2; v_call: TRBV6-5
cdr3_nt: TGTGCCAGCAGTTTCACCGGGACAGGGGTTCGGGCCAACGTCCTGACTTTC; cdr3_aa: CASSFTGTGVRANVLTF; clone_size: .; j_call: TRBJ2-6; d_call: TRBD1; v_call: TRBV6-2/TRBV6-3
cdr3_nt: TGTGCCAGCAGACAGGCGGCTAGCACAGATACGCAGTATTTT; cdr3_aa: CASRQAASTDTQYF; clone_size: .; j_call: TRBJ2-3; d_call: .; v_call: TRBV2
cdr3_nt: TGTGCCAGCAGTCCGAGTAGCACAGATACGCAGTATTTT; cdr3_aa: CASSPSSTDTQYF; clone_size: .; j_call: TRBJ2-3; d_call: .; v_call: TRBV27
cdr3_nt: TGTGCCAGCAGTGACGGGGGGTTAGGCACAGATACGCAGTATTTT; cdr3_aa: CASSDGGLGTDTQYF; clone_size: few; j_call: TRBJ2-3; d_call: .; v_call: TRBV6-4
cdr3_nt: TGTGCCAGCACCCCACTGGGGGAGACCCAGTACTTC; cdr3_aa: CASTPLGETQYF; clone_size: few; j_call: TRBJ2-5; d_call: .; v_call: TRBV7-8
cdr3_nt: TGTGCCAGCAGTTACTCGATCGTATCAGCTTTTAGCACTGAAGCTTTCTTT; cdr3_aa: CASSYSIVSAFSTEAFF; clone_size: .; j_call: TRBJ1-1; d_call: .; v_call: TRBV6-5
cdr3_nt: TGTGCCAGCAGCTTAACCCAAGAGACCCAGTACTTC; cdr3_aa: CASSLTQETQYF; clone_size: .; j_call: TRBJ2-5; d_call: .; v_call: TRBV5-6
cdr3_nt: TGCGCCAGCAGCTTGGTGCAACCCTCTGGGACCAACGTCCTGACTTTC; cdr3_aa: CASSLVQPSGTNVLTF; clone_size: .; j_call: TRBJ2-6; d_call: .; v_call: TRBV5-1